The rows below give T cell receptor beta chains drawn from one sample of a study of blood T cell repertoires in COVID-19. The data were produced by immunoSEQ multiplex PCR, yet TCRdb's version contains in-frame clones alone and is incomplete. The sample contains around 40,000 clones, roughly 88% of which appear only once. Sequenced input: peripheral blood. The receptor source for this set is a man in his sixties with active COVID-19. The conserved cysteine and the conserved F or W are not part of the CDR3 here.

v_gene: TRBV6-2/TRBV6-3
CDR3aa: ASSRELAAPYNEQF

v_gene: TRBV6-5
CDR3aa: ASSYSGGSDSPLH

v_gene: TRBV14
CDR3aa: ASSFGLGKGNEQF

v_gene: TRBV5-5
CDR3aa: ASSFGGGALFYEQF

v_gene: TRBV9
CDR3aa: ASSLGLATPPDTQY

v_gene: TRBV6-2/TRBV6-3
CDR3aa: ASSQNRVTGELF

v_gene: TRBV2
CDR3aa: ASRADYGYT

v_gene: TRBV5-1
CDR3aa: ASSSGWDRGPDEQY

v_gene: TRBV2
CDR3aa: ASTGVRVIGYT

v_gene: TRBV10-1
CDR3aa: ASRKVREQVPYEQY

v_gene: TRBV10-3
CDR3aa: AISEPRAGYGYT

v_gene: TRBV30
CDR3aa: AWRRESNSPLH

v_gene: TRBV24-1
CDR3aa: ATSEEDPVSTGELF

v_gene: TRBV7-3
CDR3aa: ASSLIRGKDNEQF

v_gene: TRBV4-2
CDR3aa: ASSQDLLDRGNEAF

v_gene: TRBV5-8
CDR3aa: ASSFGQPYEQY

v_gene: TRBV19
CDR3aa: ASKVQGGSYYNEQF